This record looks at one T cell receptor (beta chain) sequence and its context. Repertoires were generated with immunoSEQ multiplex PCR, while TCRdb's copy carries only in-frame clones and drops some. The sample records fewer than 250,000 clones, 80% being singletons. This sample was included in a study of blood T cell repertoires in COVID-19. The V end lost 2 bases, the J end lost 3 bases, and 13 bases lay between the germline ends. In germline, CDR1 is ENHRY, CDR2 SYGVKD. The CDR3 covers 15 residues. The sample was peripheral blood. This receptor was taken from a man in his fifties or sixties with acute or convalescent COVID-19. This chain uses TRBV10-3 with TRBJ1-1, with D hard to call. As DNA, the CDR3 is TGTGCCATCAGTGAGCAACAGAACTGGGACACTGAAGCTTTCTTT. This gives the protein CAISEQQNWDTEAFF.